Listed here is a single T cell receptor (beta chain). This sample was included in a study of blood T cell repertoires in COVID-19. Looking at the study overall: PBMCs, B-cell-depleted T cells, or T cells provided the cDNA or gDNA that made up the material.

Enrolled through a virtual design, the participants were between roughly 18 and 90 years of age and came from about two dozen US areas. Cohorts were based on clinical histories the participants reported. The CDR3 consists of 14 residues. Germline trimming cut 4 bases from V and 8 bases from J; bases unmatched to any gene: 6. Germline V gene data show CDR1 as SNHLY and CDR2 as FYNNEI. Per the authors' pipeline: Amplification of reference gene primers provided the estimated nucleated cell counts. Sequenced by immunoSEQ multiplex PCR; TCRdb stores in-frame clones only, minus some. V and J calls and clone size follow that table, whereas D and trimming were derived from the DNA. The repertoire holds under 250,000 clones, 80% to 90% seen once, with 3% to 4% in the top ten.

The clonotype originates from a woman aged 18 to 35 in a cohort exposed to, infected with or recovered from COVID-19 (not recorded which). The rearrangement links TRBV2 to TRBJ1-4; 8 bases map to TRBD1. The specimen was PBMCs or T cells enriched from blood (not recorded which). The CDR3 is CASSGNRGMEKLFF. The CDR3 nucleotides read TGTGCCAGCAGTGGAAACAGGGGGATGGAAAAACTGTTTTTT.